The source of this T cell receptor (beta chain) is a study of spatial heterogeneity in lung cancer. Study as a whole: A strong correlation was found between TCR transcript counts in tumor regions and a T cell module score derived from matched bulk RNA-seq. Raw reads showed each unique TCR and UMI combination turning up more than ten times on average.

Germline CDR1 SGHRS, CDR2 YFSETQ. Trimming took off 4 bases at V and 7 bases at J, with 9 bases between the two ends. The CDR3 is 12 residues long. Time point in this sample: sample taken at primary tumor resection. The study, taken as a whole, reports: Alpha and beta chain coverage of tumor T cells was estimated at about 6.8% and 14%, respectively. Tumor mutation count correlated with how many alpha and beta TCRs expanded intratumorally.

MiXCR, applied by TCRdb to the 5' RACE reads, yields one record per CDR3 protein. The profile covers 17,000 or so distinct CDR3 sequences, with around 6.9% appearing a single time and around 3.6% taken by the ten largest. The sample holds many counts of this clonotype. Its antigen is as yet unknown. This specimen consisted of lung tumor tissue, obtained at surgery. The V gene is TRBV5-1, the J gene TRBJ2-1; no definite D call. This TCR was recovered from a female donor with early-stage non-small cell lung cancer. The CDR3 spells CASSIMGNEQFF. The DNA for the CDR3 is TGCGCCAGCAGCATTATGGGGAATGAGCAGTTCTTC.